These 21 T cell receptor beta chains share one sample of origin, sequenced in a study of cytomegalovirus exposure and HLA in healthy donors (dated by TCRdb to about 2017). The library relied on the immunoSEQ multiplex PCR assay. For the multiplex PCR, a mixture combining 60 forward primers for TCR Vbeta segments and 13 reverse primers for TCR Jbeta segments was used. TCRdb holds this immuneACCESS table with in-frame rearrangements only. Some clones are missing; in checked studies, unresolved V genes explain under half, and the rest has no known cause. Across this sample there are 220,000 or so clones, with about 78% seen only once. 3.5% to 4% of the sample belongs to the ten largest clones. The sequencing input was PBMCs. The receptors were sampled from a male donor in good health and CMV-seronegative.

In regard to this clone: Other DNA sequences in the same sample also yield this CDR3. The rearrangement joins TRBV4-1 to TRBJ2-4, with D perhaps matching TRBD1 (6 bases). CDR1 and CDR2 (germline): MGHRA, YSYEKL. The ends were cut back, 0 bases at V and 9 bases at J, with 18 bases in the middle. The length of the CDR3 is 16 residues. CDR3 sequence: CASSQDRRAGDGIQYF. The CDR3, as DNA: TGCGCCAGCAGCCAAGATCGTAGGGCAGGGGACGGCATTCAGTACTTC.

This chain joins TRBV5-6 and TRBJ1-1, with TRBD1 matching 9 bases. The ends lost 0 bases at V and 4 bases at J; junction bases unmatched: 10. The CDR3 extends over 17 amino acids. Germline CDR1 reads SGHDT; CDR2 reads YYEEEE. In DNA, the CDR3 is TGTGCCAGCAGCTTGGCTACAGGGGGCCCTCTTAGCACTGAAGCTTTCTTT. It is translated as CASSLATGGPLSTEAFF.

The J gene is TRBJ2-1, the V gene TRBV11-2; 7 bases are a match to TRBD1. The ends lost 4 bases at V and 14 bases at J; junction bases unmatched: 8. Germline V gene lookup returns CDR1 SGHAT and CDR2 FQNNGV. There are 12 residues in the CDR3. As DNA, the CDR3 is TGTGCCAGCAGCTCTTCGACAGGGAAGGAGTTCTTC. This gives the protein CASSSSTGKEFF.

This sequence joins TRBV28 and TRBJ2-1, with 10 nucleotides matching TRBD2. After removal of 4 bases from V and 4 bases from J, the junction contained 10 bases not matched to a gene. This CDR3 spans 17 amino acids. Germline CDR1 reads MDHEN; CDR2 reads SYDVKM. The CDR3 region is CASSSSSGTSVYNEQFF. The CDR3 region has the DNA TGTGCCAGCAGTTCATCTTCCGGGACTAGCGTTTACAATGAGCAGTTCTTC.

This rearrangement joins TRBV5-4 to TRBJ1-4, with D tentatively TRBD1 (6 bases). Germline V gives CDR1 SGHNT, CDR2 YYREEE (reference sequence). V shed 4 bases and J shed 7 bases, with 17 bases lying between them. CDR3 size: 15 residues. The CDR3 DNA reads as TGTGCCAGCAGCGAAAGGGCAGGGGTTTTTGAAAAACTGTTTTTT. It is translated as CASSERAGVFEKLFF.

V and J are TRBV5-1 and TRBJ2-7, with a tentative D call TRBD2 (6 bases). The germline gives CDR1 SGHRS, CDR2 YFSETQ. Between the trimmed V and J ends, which lost 0 bases and 1 base, there was a span of 14 bases. CDR3 length equals 16 residues. In DNA form, the CDR3 reads TGCGCCAGCAGCTTGGGGTTGGGGGAGGTGTCCTACGAGCAGTACTTC. Translation gives CASSLGLGEVSYEQYF.

The chain is built from TRBV6-1 and TRBJ2-3, with 10 positions matching TRBD1. Germline-derived CDR1 and CDR2 are MNHNS and SASEGT. The CDR3 runs to 14 residues. The V gene end was trimmed by 5 bases and the J gene end by 4 bases; junction bases not matched to a gene: 3. CDR3 sequence reads: CASSLGQGADTQYF. CDR3 DNA: TGTGCCAGCAGTTTAGGACAGGGGGCAGATACGCAGTATTTT.

This clone was recorded a few times. The chain joins TRBV5-4 to TRBJ2-5; TRBD2 might be the D (6 bases). The CDR3 covers 14 residues. V lost 4 bases, J lost 4 bases, and 14 bases lay in between. The germline CDR1 and CDR2 sequences are SGHNT and YYREEE (reference sequence). Here the CDR3 reads CASSDGRRGETQYF. Here the CDR3 DNA reads TGTGCCAGCAGCGACGGACGGCGGGGAGAGACCCAGTACTTC.

For this clone: In the same sample, other DNA sequences code for this CDR3. This chain connects TRBV19 to TRBJ2-7, with D possibly matching TRBD2 (5 bases). Looked up from germline, CDR1 is LNHDA and CDR2 is SQIVND (reference sequence). The CDR3 has 14 amino acids. Trimming left V 1 base short and J 4 bases short, with 11 bases between. For the CDR3, the DNA is TGTGCCAGTAGTATAGGAGGGAGCGGATACGAGCAGTACTTC. Encoded protein: CASSIGGSGYEQYF.

The table lists this clone with a count of one. The chain is built from TRBV18 and TRBJ2-7; TRBD1 matches at 10 bases. Germline V CDR1 and CDR2: KGHSH, LQKENI. Germline trimming cut 3 bases from V and 3 bases from J; bases unmatched to any gene: 8. The CDR3 is 16 residues long. The CDR3 DNA sequence: TGTGCCAGCTCACCCGACAGGGGGCCAAAGGGCTACGAGCAGTACTTC. Its translation: CASSPDRGPKGYEQYF.

The chain joins TRBV11-3 to TRBJ2-7; TRBD1 aligns across 11 bases. The V segment lost 2 bases and the J segment 6 bases; nucleotides outside the gene matches: 3. This CDR3 contains 14 residues. Per germline, CDR1 SGHNT and CDR2 YENEEA. CDR3 sequence (DNA): TGTGCCAGCAGCTTAACCGGGACAGGGGGCGAGCAGTACTTC. Translation gives CASSLTGTGGEQYF.

This rearrangement joins TRBV29-1 to TRBJ2-4, with D possibly TRBD2 on 5 matching bases. The germline V and J ends were trimmed by 3 bases and 5 bases, with 11 bases remaining between them. The CDR3 is made up of 13 amino acids. Germline V CDR1 and CDR2: SQVTM, ANQGSEA. The CDR3 reads CSVERGRQNIQYF. Written as DNA, the CDR3 is TGCAGCGTTGAGAGAGGGAGACAAAACATTCAGTACTTC.

This chain uses TRBV18 with TRBJ1-2, with TRBD1 as a possible D gene (5 bases). Germline V gives CDR1 KGHSH, CDR2 LQKENI. V shed 2 bases and J shed 0 bases, with 10 bases lying between them. CDR3 length: 15 amino acids. The CDR3 region has the DNA TGTGCCAGCTCACCAACGGAGACAGCTAACTATGGCTACACCTTC. This sequence encodes CASSPTETANYGYTF.

CDR3 coding DNA: TGCGCCAGCAGCGCTGGGCTAGCGGGGTTAGAGACCCAGTACTTC. Amino acids: CASSAGLAGLETQYF. J is TRBJ2-5 and V is TRBV5-1, with 9 nucleotides matching TRBD2. The CDR3 consists of 15 residues. The ends lost 4 bases at V and 4 bases at J; junction bases unmatched: 8. The V gene's germline CDR1 is SGHRS and CDR2 YFSETQ.

The CDR3: CASSAIAGASTDTQYF. CDR3 coding DNA: TGTGCCAGCAGCGCTATAGCGGGAGCAAGCACAGATACGCAGTATTTT. This rearrangement joins TRBV9 to TRBJ2-3, with 9 bases matching TRBD2. CDR3 length: 16 amino acids. The J segment lost 0 bases and the V segment lost 3 bases, leaving 5 bases of the junction unmatched. Germline values: CDR1 SGDLS, CDR2 YYNGEE.

The chain recombines TRBV10-1 with TRBJ2-1; no firm D call. The CDR3 has 13 residues. Deletions cut 8 bases from V and 6 bases from J, with 14 bases between. The germline V gene has CDR1 WNHNN and CDR2 SYGVQD (reference sequence). CDR3 loop: CASSITPFNEQFF. The CDR3 DNA follows: TGCGCCAGCTCCATAACTCCATTCAATGAGCAGTTCTTC.

This clone came up a few times. The J gene is TRBJ2-7, the V gene TRBV7-2; TRBD2 agrees at 9 bases. The CDR3 is 15 residues long. The V gene end was trimmed by 5 bases and the J gene end by 2 bases; junction bases not matched to a gene: 7. Germline V gene lookup returns CDR1 SGHTA and CDR2 FQGNSA. Here the CDR3 DNA reads TGTGCCAGCAGCCGGGGGACTAGCTTTACCTACGAGCAGTACTTC. Its translation: CASSRGTSFTYEQYF.

V and J are TRBV5-1 and TRBJ2-2, with D tentatively TRBD1 (6 bases). V was pared by 4 bases and J by 4 bases, with 26 bases between. The CDR3 is made up of 19 amino acids. Germline V gene data show CDR1 as SGHRS and CDR2 as YFSETQ. In nucleotides, the CDR3 is TGCGCCAGCAGCGATCTTACCTCCCCAGGGGTGGGTCCCACCGGGGAGCTGTTTTTT. Amino acid sequence: CASSDLTSPGVGPTGELFF.

A single count supports this clone. The chain is built from TRBV21-1 and TRBJ2-1; the table's D call of TRBD1 was not tested on the DNA. TRBV21-1 constitutes a pseudogene. The CDR3 runs 14 residues. The CDR3 sequence: CASSSLDSYNEQFF. The CDR3, as DNA: TGTGCCAGCAGCAGTCTAGACAGTTACAATGAGCAGTTCTTC.

The chain joins TRBV7-9 to TRBJ2-4; D not certain. Germline CDR1 reads SEHNR; CDR2 reads FQNEAQ (reference sequence). Trimming left V 2 bases short and J 6 bases short, with 2 bases between. The CDR3 totals 11 residues. The CDR3 spells CASSLRNIQYF. CDR3 DNA: TGTGCCAGCAGCTTACGAAACATTCAGTACTTC. The entire variable domain, with the rest obtained from reference TRBV7-9 and TRBJ2-4, is as follows: DTGVSQNPRHKITKRGQNVTFRCDPISEHNRLYWYRQTLGQGPEFLTYFQNEAQLEKSRLLSDRFSAERPKGSFSTLEIQRTEQGDSAMYLCASSLRNIQYFGAGTRLSVL.

V and J are TRBV7-9 and TRBJ1-3; D uncertain. The CDR3 loop spans 13 amino acids. V lost 5 bases to trimming and J lost 4 bases, with 9 bases between them. Germline V gene sequence: CDR1 SEHNR, CDR2 FQNEAQ (reference sequence). In DNA form, the CDR3 reads TGTGCCAGCAGCCCTGGCCTCGGAAACACCATATATTTT. Amino acids: CASSPGLGNTIYF. The full variable domain, its missing parts supplied by reference TRBV7-9 and TRBJ1-3, is DTGVSQNPRHKITKRGQNVTFRCDPISEHNRLYWYRQTLGQGPEFLTYFQNEAQLEKSRLLSDRFSAERPKGSFSTLEIQRTEQGDSAMYLCASSPGLGNTIYFGEGSWLTVV.